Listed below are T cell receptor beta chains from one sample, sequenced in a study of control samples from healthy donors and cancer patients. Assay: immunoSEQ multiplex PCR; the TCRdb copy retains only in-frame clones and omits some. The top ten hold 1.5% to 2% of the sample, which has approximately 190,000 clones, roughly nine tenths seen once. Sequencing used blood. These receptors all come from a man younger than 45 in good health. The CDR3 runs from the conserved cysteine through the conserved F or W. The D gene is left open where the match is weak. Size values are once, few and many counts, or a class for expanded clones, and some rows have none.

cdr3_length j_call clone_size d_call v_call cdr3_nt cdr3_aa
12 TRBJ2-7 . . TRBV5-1 TGCGCCAGCAGCTTGACCAGCTACGAGCAGTACTTC CASSLTSYEQYF
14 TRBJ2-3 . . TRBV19 TGTGCCAGTAGAGACAGTGTCCGCACAGATACGCAGTATTTT CASRDSVRTDTQYF
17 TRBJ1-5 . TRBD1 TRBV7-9 TGTGCCAGCAGCTCAGAGTCTTGGACAGGGGAAGATCAGCCCCAGCATTTT CASSSESWTGEDQPQHF
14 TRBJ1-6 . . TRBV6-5 TGTGCCAGCAGGGGAGGACTTTATAATTCACCCCTCCACTTT CASRGGLYNSPLHF
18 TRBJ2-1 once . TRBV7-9 TGTGCCAGCAGCTCAAACCTTGGAGGGCCCGGGTCCTACAATGAGCAGTTCTTC CASSSNLGGPGSYNEQFF
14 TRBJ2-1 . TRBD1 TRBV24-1 TGTGCCACCGGCCTACAGGGGGCCGGCAATGAGCAGTTCTTC CATGLQGAGNEQFF
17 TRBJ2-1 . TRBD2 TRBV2 TGTGCCAGCAGTACGGGACTAGCGGGGGGAGGATTGAATGAGCAGTTCTTC CASSTGLAGGGLNEQFF
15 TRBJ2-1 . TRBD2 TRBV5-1 TGCGCCAGCAGCTTGGATACTAGCGGGGGAAATGAGCAGTTCTTC CASSLDTSGGNEQFF
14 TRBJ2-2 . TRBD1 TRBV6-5 TGTGCCAGCAGAGGACAGGGGGCGACCGGGGAGCTGTTTTTT CASRGQGATGELFF
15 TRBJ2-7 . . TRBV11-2 TGTGCCAGCAGCCCCAGTCCATTTTCAACCTACGAGCAGTACTTC CASSPSPFSTYEQYF
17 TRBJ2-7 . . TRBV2 TGTGCCAGCAGTGAAGTTGACCCAGGAGGATGGGCCTACGAGCAGTACTTC CASSEVDPGGWAYEQYF
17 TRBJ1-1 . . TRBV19 TGTGCCAGTAGTAGTGGGGGTGGCGGGGCCAACTCTGGTGAAGCTTTCTTT CASSSGGGGANSGEAFF
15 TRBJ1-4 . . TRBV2 TGTGCCACCGACGATAACAGTGCAACTAATGAAAAACTGTTTTTT CATDDNSATNEKLFF
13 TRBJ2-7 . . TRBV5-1 TGCGCCAGCAGCTTTTCTTCCGGATACGAGCAGTACTTC CASSFSSGYEQYF
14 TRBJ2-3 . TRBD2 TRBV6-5 TGTGCCAGCCTAGCGGGGGGGTTATCAGATACGCAGTATTTT CASLAGGLSDTQYF
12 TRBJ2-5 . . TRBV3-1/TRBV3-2 TGTGCCAGCAGGAGACCCGGAGAGACCCAGTACTTC CASRRPGETQYF
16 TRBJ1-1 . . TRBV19 TGTGCCAGTAGTATATGGGGGCGTTCTGGGCCCACTGAAGCTTTCTTT CASSIWGRSGPTEAFF
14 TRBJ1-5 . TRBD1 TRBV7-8 TGTGCCAGCAGCGGAAGGGACAGATATCAGCCCCAGCATTTT CASSGRDRYQPQHF
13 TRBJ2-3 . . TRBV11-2 TGTGCCAGCAGCTTGGGGACAACAGATACGCAGTATTTT CASSLGTTDTQYF
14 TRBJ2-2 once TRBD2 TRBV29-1 TGCAGCGTTGAGGGGGGGAGTCTCCCCGGGGAGCTGTTTTTT CSVEGGSLPGELFF
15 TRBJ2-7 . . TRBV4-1 TGCGCCAGCAGCCAAGTGGACGCAGGGGCCTACGAGCAGTACTTC CASSQVDAGAYEQYF
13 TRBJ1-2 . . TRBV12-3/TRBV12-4 TGTGCCAGCAGTTTACAGGGCTTCTATGGCTACACCTTC CASSLQGFYGYTF
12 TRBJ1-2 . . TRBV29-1 TGCAGCGTTGTTGACAGTCACTATGGCTACACCTTC CSVVDSHYGYTF
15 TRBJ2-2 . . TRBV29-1 TGCAGCGTTGAAGATTCTGTGACTACCACCGGGGAGCTGTTTTTT CSVEDSVTTTGELFF
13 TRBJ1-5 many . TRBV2 TGTGCCAGCAGCGCAGGTATCGGTCAGCCCCAGCATTTT CASSAGIGQPQHF
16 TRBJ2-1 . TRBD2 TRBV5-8 TGTGCCAGCAGCCTGGGCGGGGGGGCCTTTTTAAATGAGCAGTTCTTC CASSLGGGAFLNEQFF
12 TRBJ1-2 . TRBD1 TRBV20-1 TGCAGTGCTAGTGAGACAGGGAATGGCTACACCTTC CSASETGNGYTF
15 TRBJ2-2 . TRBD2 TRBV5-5 TGTGCCAGCAGCATCCGGGACTACAACACCGGGGAGCTGTTTTTT CASSIRDYNTGELFF
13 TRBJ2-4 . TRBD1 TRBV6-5 TGTGCCAGCAGTATGGACAGGGAGGACATTCAGTACTTC CASSMDREDIQYF
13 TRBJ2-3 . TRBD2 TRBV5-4 TGTGCCACCCGCCTAGCGGGGGTAGATACGCAGTATTTT CATRLAGVDTQYF
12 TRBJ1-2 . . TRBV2 TGTGCCAGCGGGGTGTATAACTATGGCTACACCTTC CASGVYNYGYTF
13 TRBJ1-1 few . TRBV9 TGTGCCAGCAGCGCAGGACAGTTCACTGAAGCTTTCTTT CASSAGQFTEAFF
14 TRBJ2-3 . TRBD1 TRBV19 TGTGCCAGTACAAGGGGACAGGCCACAGATACGCAGTATTTT CASTRGQATDTQYF
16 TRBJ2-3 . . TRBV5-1 TGCGCCAGCAGCTTGATGGGGGGCGCGGGCACAGATACGCAGTATTTT CASSLMGGAGTDTQYF
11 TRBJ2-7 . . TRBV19 TGTGCCGCGGGGTTGGCCTACGAGCAGTACTTC CAAGLAYEQYF
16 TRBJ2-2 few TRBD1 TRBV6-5 TGTGCCAGCAGTTACACTTGGACAGGGTGGACCGGGGAGCTGTTTTTT CASSYTWTGWTGELFF
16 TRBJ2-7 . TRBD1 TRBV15 TGTGCCACCAGCAGGGTTCCGGGACAGGGGGCGCGGGAGCAGTACTTC CATSRVPGQGAREQYF
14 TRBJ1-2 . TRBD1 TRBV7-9 TGTGCCATCAAACGGACAGGGTTTAGTCATGGCTACACCTTC CAIKRTGFSHGYTF
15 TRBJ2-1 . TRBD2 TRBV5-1 TGCGCCAGCAGCATTGGGACTAGCGGGGAGGGTGAGCAGTTCTTC CASSIGTSGEGEQFF
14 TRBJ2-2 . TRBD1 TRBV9 TGTGCCAGCAGCGTGGAAGGGACAGCCGGGGAGCTGTTTTTT CASSVEGTAGELFF
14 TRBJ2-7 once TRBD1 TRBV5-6 TGTGCCTCCCAACGGGACAGGGGATCCTACGAGCAGTACTTC CASQRDRGSYEQYF
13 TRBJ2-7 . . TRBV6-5 TGTGCCAGCAGACCAGGGGATAACTACGAGCAGTACTTC CASRPGDNYEQYF
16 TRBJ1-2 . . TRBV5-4 TGTGCCAGCAGCTTGGCACCAGGGAACACTAACTATGGCTACACCTTC CASSLAPGNTNYGYTF
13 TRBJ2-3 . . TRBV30 TGTGCCTGGAGTGGGGAACCTGGGTATACGCAGTATTTT CAWSGEPGYTQYF
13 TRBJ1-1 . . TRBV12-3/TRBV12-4 TGTGCCAGCACCAAGACAGGGAACACTGAAGCTTTCTTT CASTKTGNTEAFF
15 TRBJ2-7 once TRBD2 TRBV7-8 TGTGCCAGCAGCCTACCAGCGGGGCACATGTACGAGCAGTACTTC CASSLPAGHMYEQYF
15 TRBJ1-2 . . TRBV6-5 TGTGCCAGCACCAAAAAGGGTGGGCAGGGCTATGGCTACACCTTC CASTKKGGQGYGYTF
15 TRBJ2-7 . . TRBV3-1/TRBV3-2 TGTGCCAGCAGCCACCCCTCCGGGGGGCGGGACGAGCAGTACTTC CASSHPSGGRDEQYF
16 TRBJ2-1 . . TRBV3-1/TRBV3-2 TGTGCCAGCAGCCAAGATTTGGGGGTAGCTGGCAATGAGCAGTTCTTC CASSQDLGVAGNEQFF
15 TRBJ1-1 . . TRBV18 TGTGCCAGCTCACCACCGAACAATCTGGGCACTGAAGCTTTCTTT CASSPPNNLGTEAFF
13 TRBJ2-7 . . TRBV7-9 TGTGCCAGCAGCTTACTCGGGGACTACGAGCAGTACTTC CASSLLGDYEQYF
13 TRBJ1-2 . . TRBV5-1 TGCGCCAGCAGCTTGGGGTCTAACTATGGCTACACCTTC CASSLGSNYGYTF
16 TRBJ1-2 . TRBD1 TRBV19 TGTGCCAGTAGTCCCCAAACACCCGGGACAGGGAATGGCTACACCTTC CASSPQTPGTGNGYTF
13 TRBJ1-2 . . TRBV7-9 TGTGCCAGCAGCTCCCACAGGACCTATGGCTACACCTTC CASSSHRTYGYTF
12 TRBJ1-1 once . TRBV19 TGTGCCAGTAGTATGGCGGTGACTGAAGCTTTCTTT CASSMAVTEAFF
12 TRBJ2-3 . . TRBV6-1 TGTGCCAGCAGTGAAGCTAGATATACGCAGTATTTT CASSEARYTQYF
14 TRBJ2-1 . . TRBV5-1 TGCGCCAGCAGCTCGAACCAAGCCTACAATGAGCAGTTCTTC CASSSNQAYNEQFF
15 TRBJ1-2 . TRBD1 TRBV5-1 TGCGCCAGCAGCTTGGGGACAGGGGGCGCGGATGGCTACACCTTC CASSLGTGGADGYTF
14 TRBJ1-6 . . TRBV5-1 TGCGCCAGCAGCAGTAGGAGTGGTAATTCACCCCTCCACTTT CASSSRSGNSPLHF